The rows below give T cell receptor beta chains drawn from one sample of a study of cytotoxic CD8 clonotypes in ibrutinib-treated CLL. Only in-frame clones appear in the TCRdb table, and some are missing; sequencing was by immunoSEQ multiplex PCR. The table includes tens of thousands of clones, under 70% detected once. This specimen consisted of PBMCs, obtained after 12 months of ibrutinib treatment. The receptors stem from a human donor with chronic lymphocytic leukemia. Each CDR3 is given with its conserved first and last residue.

V gene | CDR3 protein
TRBV30 | CAGTAGAAYGYTF
TRBV5-5 | CASSLVPRGGDTQYF
TRBV7-2 | CASSLALPQETQYF
TRBV12-5 | CASGFGGNQPQHF
TRBV6-5 | CASRLGRSSYEQYF
TRBV7-3 | CASSTNPNSPLHF
TRBV9 | CASSVRQGLDTQYF
TRBV13 | CASSLGSSGAGGTQYF
TRBV4-3 | CASSRAANTEAFF
TRBV6-6 | CASSSTLGRPNTEAFF
TRBV9 | CASGIGDLSTYEQYF
TRBV11-2 | CASSLRGAATNTEAFF
TRBV5-1 | CASSSRQGASEAFF